The 2 T cell receptor beta chains in this list originate from one sample, sequenced in a study of T cell therapy after organ transplantation. Repertoires were generated with immunoSEQ multiplex PCR, while TCRdb's copy carries only in-frame clones and drops some. This table has some 47,000 clones, about 94% appearing once. No cognate antigen is known for these TCRs. The material sequenced was CD8+ T cells from blood, taken before autologous CMV-specific T cell therapy. These receptors were taken from a human patient who had received a solid organ transplant and had CMV disease.

As regards this clone: A much larger clone differs by one base, so this may be a read error. The chain is built from TRBV6-1 and TRBJ1-1; D perhaps matches TRBD1 (5 bases). With 6 bases removed from V and 1 base from J, the gap between germline ends came to 6 bases. The CDR3 length is 12 residues. CDR1 is MNHNS and CDR2 is SASEGT in the germline V gene. The CDR3 loop is CASRTGNTEAFF. In DNA, the CDR3 is TGTGCCAGCAGAACAGGGAACACTGAAGCTTTCTTT.

The chain couples TRBV27 to TRBJ1-1; D perhaps matches TRBD1 (6 bases). The CDR3 is made up of 13 amino acids. The V end lost 3 bases, the J end lost 2 bases, and 7 bases lay between the germline ends. Germline CDR1 is MNHEY and CDR2 is SMNVEV (reference sequence). CDR3 sequence reads: CASSLGGNTEAFF. DNA of the CDR3: TGTGCCAGCAGTTTGGGGGGCAACACTGAAGCTTTCTTT.